Listed here is a single TCR beta chain. This clone was counted between two and nine times. The specificity of this receptor is unknown. Base qualities were left out, and no much larger clone turns up one base away. The data stem from a study of T cells in localized non-small cell lung cancer (dated by TCRdb to 2019 to 2021). Regarding the study in general: T cell repertoires of 200 to 250 early-stage NSCLC patients were analyzed, with tumors being compared against uninvolved tumor-adjacent lungs. The cohort consisted of approximately 240 treatment-naive NSCLC patients whose localized lung tumors had been resected. The mean age of the NSCLC patients was about 70 years, with 130 or so men and over 100 women. Overall results and qualifications from the work: Multi-region tumor sequencing was not performed, so intratumor heterogeneity could not be excluded. Uninvolved tumor-adjacent lung showed the highest T cell clonality, higher than tumor, which suggests more focused antigenic responses in the uninvolved tumor-adjacent lung. Of the top 100 tumor clones, a median of approximately 60 were detected in paired uninvolved adjacent lung; 28 were also among that lung's top 100. Longer overall survival was associated with higher T cell density in blood, whereas shorter survival was associated with higher clonality in adjacent lung. Because the study design was exploratory, TCR variables were selected using unadjusted p-values without false-discovery rate correction.

At diagnosis, tumor, uninvolved tumor-adjacent lung and peripheral blood were collected and then preserved as a mix of FFPE and fresh-frozen material. For TCR repertoire profiling, blood samples were analyzed as peripheral blood mononuclear cells. TCR beta CDR3 regions were sequenced from DNA using the immunoSEQ Assay. From the authors' description of their analysis: To compute T cell density, TCR beta template counts were normalized to usable DNA, which was estimated by amplifying housekeeping genes. Richness was estimated using the preseqR package, with extrapolation to 400,000 templates for PBMC samples and to 120,000 templates for tissue samples. Clonality was defined as one minus Pielou's evenness. Differential abundance testing on productive amino-acid clonotypes, with a minimum total count of 5 and an alpha of 0.1, was used to identify tissue-enriched TCRs. The Jaccard Index and the Morisita Overlap Index were used to quantify repertoire overlap between compartments. TCR beta CDR3s were clustered by GLIPH together with public tetramer-defined viral CDR3s, and at least three viral sequences plus V-gene enrichment were required for viral motifs. TCRdb limited this immuneACCESS table to in-frame rearrangements with V and J called. A share of clones is missing; checked studies link under half to unresolved V genes, and the rest is unexplained. V and J calls and clone size are copied from that table; D and trimming were computed from the DNA. The sample profile shows 35,000 to 45,000 clones; 81% of them were found once. The ten largest account for roughly 7.3% of the sample.

This clonotype was obtained from an older male donor with stage II lung adenocarcinoma. The specimen was peripheral blood mononuclear cells, collected before any cancer treatment.

DNA sequence: TGTGCCAGCAGCTGGGCGCGGGCCTACAATGAGCAGTTCTTC. Its protein reads: CASSWARAYNEQFF. The sequence is built from TRBV11-2 and TRBJ2-1; a tentative D match to TRBD2 spans 5 bases. The CDR3 measures 14 amino acids from cysteine to phenylalanine. The sequence is cut down to CDR3 DNA, 42 bases in frame from base 1. V is clipped by 4 bases and J by 2 bases, and the sequence between their germline boundaries is 9 bases long. CDR1 and CDR2, looked up from the germline V gene, are SGHAT and FQNNGV.